This T cell receptor (beta chain) appears in the sequencing data of a study of blood T cell repertoires in COVID-19. This table comes from immunoSEQ multiplex PCR, and its TCRdb copy is limited to in-frame clones, with some not included. The sample includes under 250,000 clones, approximately 86% seen only once; the top ten take around 1.6%. V lost 2 bases and J 0 bases, leaving 9 bases between the germline ends. CDR3 length: 14 amino acids. The germline CDR1 and CDR2 sequences are SGHDT and YYEEEE. This chain connects TRBV5-6 to TRBJ2-7, with TRBD2 as a possible D gene (6 bases). The origin of this receptor is a woman in her sixties who had recovered from COVID-19. Sequencing was carried out using peripheral blood. The CDR3 region has the DNA TGTGCCAGCAGCTTTATGACTAGCTCCTACGAGCAGTACTTC. Its protein is CASSFMTSSYEQYF.